This T cell receptor (beta chain) was found in a study of identical twins. Template switching created a universal primer site, and the cDNA included unique molecular identifiers. From the 5' RACE reads, TCRdb called clonotypes with MiXCR, one entry per CDR3 protein. Among nearly 900,000 distinct CDR3 sequences listed, roughly an eighth were seen once. The trim removed 5 bases at V and 6 bases at J, leaving 11 bases unmatched. There are 15 residues in the CDR3. Germline V gene lookup returns CDR1 PRHDT and CDR2 FYEKMQ (reference sequence). Broader study findings: Reduced insertions were recorded for abundant cord blood beta clonotypes, with no such pattern in memory repertoires. Potential partial confounding of zero-insertion analyses by invariant MAIT and iNKT cells was noted.

As for this clonotype: Its target is not known.

This sample also appeared in a second study, on yellow fever vaccine responses in identical twins.

The specimen was PBMCs. This sequence originates from a woman between 18 and 29 years old in good health. The chain links TRBV13 to TRBJ2-7; 9 bases are shared with TRBD1. The DNA of the CDR3 is TGTGCCAGCAGCGTGGACAGGGGAATGTATGGCGAGCAGTACTTC. It codes for CASSVDRGMYGEQYF.